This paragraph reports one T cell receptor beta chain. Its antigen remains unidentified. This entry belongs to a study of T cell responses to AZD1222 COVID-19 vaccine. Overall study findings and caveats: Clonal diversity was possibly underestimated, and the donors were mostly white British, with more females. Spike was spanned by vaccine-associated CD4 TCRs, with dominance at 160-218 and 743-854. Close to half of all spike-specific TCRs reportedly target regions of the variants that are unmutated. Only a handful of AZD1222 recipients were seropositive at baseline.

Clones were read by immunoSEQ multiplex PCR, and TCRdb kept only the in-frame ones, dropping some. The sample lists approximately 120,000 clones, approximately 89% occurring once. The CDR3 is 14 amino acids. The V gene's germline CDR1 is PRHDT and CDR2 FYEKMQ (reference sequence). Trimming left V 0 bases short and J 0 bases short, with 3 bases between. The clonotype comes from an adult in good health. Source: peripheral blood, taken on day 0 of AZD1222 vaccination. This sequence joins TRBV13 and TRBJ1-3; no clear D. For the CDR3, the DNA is TGTGCCAGCAGCTTAGGGATCTCTGGAAACACCATATATTTT. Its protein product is CASSLGISGNTIYF.